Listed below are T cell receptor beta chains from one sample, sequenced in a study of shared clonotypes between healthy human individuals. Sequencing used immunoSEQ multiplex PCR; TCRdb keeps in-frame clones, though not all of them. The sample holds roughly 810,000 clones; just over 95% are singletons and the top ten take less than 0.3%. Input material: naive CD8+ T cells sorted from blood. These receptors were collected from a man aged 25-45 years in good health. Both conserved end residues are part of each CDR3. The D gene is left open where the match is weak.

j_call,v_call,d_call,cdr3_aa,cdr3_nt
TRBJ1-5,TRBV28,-,CASSMHITSGQPQHF,TGTGCCAGCAGTATGCATATAACCAGCGGTCAGCCCCAGCATTTT
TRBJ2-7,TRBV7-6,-,CASSLGSGTGPYEQYF,TGTGCCAGCAGCTTAGGGAGCGGGACAGGACCCTACGAGCAGTACTTC
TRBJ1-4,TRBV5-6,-,CASSLAGSNEKLFF,TGTGCCAGCAGCTTGGCGGGAAGTAATGAAAAACTGTTTTTT
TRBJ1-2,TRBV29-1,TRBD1,CSVVDRGGNYGYTF,TGCAGCGTGGTGGACAGGGGGGGAAACTATGGCTACACCTTC
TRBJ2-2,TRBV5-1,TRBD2,CASSFSGMNTGELFF,TGCGCCAGCAGCTTTAGCGGGATGAACACCGGGGAGCTGTTTTTT
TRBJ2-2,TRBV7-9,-,CASSLASGTGELFF,TGTGCCAGCAGCTTAGCAAGCGGGACCGGGGAGCTGTTTTTT
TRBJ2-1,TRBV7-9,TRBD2,CASSWGVAGGRNEQFF,TGTGCCAGCAGCTGGGGGGTAGCGGGAGGGAGGAATGAGCAGTTCTTC
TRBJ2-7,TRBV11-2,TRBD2,CASSFRVAGEQYF,TGTGCCAGCAGCTTCCGGGTAGCGGGTGAGCAGTACTTC
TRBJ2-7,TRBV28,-,CASSPLGTYEQYF,TGTGCCAGCAGCCCCTTGGGAACCTACGAGCAGTACTTC
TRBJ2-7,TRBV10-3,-,CAISELGGRDHEQYF,TGTGCCATCAGTGAGCTGGGGGGGCGCGACCACGAGCAGTACTTC
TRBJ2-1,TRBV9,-,CASSVSGGMPYNEQFF,TGTGCCAGCAGCGTATCCGGCGGGATGCCCTACAATGAGCAGTTCTTC
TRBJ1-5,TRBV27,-,CASSFTWKGGNQPQHF,TGTGCCAGCAGTTTTACATGGAAGGGAGGCAATCAGCCCCAGCATTTT
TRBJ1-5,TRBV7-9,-,CASSSTTAGKEPQHF,TGTGCCAGCAGCTCTACGACCGCTGGGAAGGAGCCCCAGCATTTT
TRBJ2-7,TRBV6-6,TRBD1,CASQTRDRDYEQYF,TGTGCCAGCCAAACTAGGGACAGAGACTACGAGCAGTACTTC
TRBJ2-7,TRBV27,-,CASSLSGLSYEQYF,TGTGCCAGCAGTTTGTCGGGACTTTCCTACGAGCAGTACTTC
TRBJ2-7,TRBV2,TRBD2,CASSVLGLAGDRYEQYF,TGTGCCAGCAGTGTACTGGGACTAGCGGGAGATAGGTACGAGCAGTACTTC
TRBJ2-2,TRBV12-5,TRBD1,CASGAGTVNTGELFF,TGTGCTAGTGGTGCCGGGACAGTAAACACCGGGGAGCTGTTTTTT
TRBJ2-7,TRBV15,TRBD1,CATSRGQGRWYEQYF,TGTGCCACCAGCCGCGGACAGGGGAGATGGTACGAGCAGTACTTC
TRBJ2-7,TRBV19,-,CASRIRDTGYEQYF,TGTGCCAGTAGGATCAGGGATACAGGCTACGAGCAGTACTTC
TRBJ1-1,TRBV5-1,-,CASSFRVVGGDTEAFF,TGCGCCAGCAGCTTCAGGGTTGTTGGGGGGGACACTGAAGCTTTCTTT
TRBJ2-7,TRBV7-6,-,CASSLGGLSSYEQYF,TGTGCCAGCAGCTTAGGGGGTCTAAGTTCCTACGAGCAGTACTTC
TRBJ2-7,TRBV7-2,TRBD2,CASRSTSGSLYEQYF,TGTGCCAGCAGGTCCACTAGCGGGAGCCTATACGAGCAGTACTTC
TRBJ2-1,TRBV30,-,CAWAPVSAYNEQFF,TGTGCCTGGGCCCCGGTCTCCGCCTACAATGAGCAGTTCTTC
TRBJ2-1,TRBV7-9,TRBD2,CASSSPLAGLYNEQFF,TGTGCCAGCAGCTCACCACTAGCGGGGTTATACAATGAGCAGTTCTTC
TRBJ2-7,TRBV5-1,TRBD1,CASSLRTGSSYEQYF,TGCGCCAGCAGCCTCCGGACAGGGAGCTCCTACGAGCAGTACTTC
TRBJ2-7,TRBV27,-,CASSSSGSWHEQYF,TGTGCCAGCAGTTCAAGCGGTAGCTGGCACGAGCAGTACTTC
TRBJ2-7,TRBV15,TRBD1,CATSGRRTGKAYEQYF,TGTGCCACCAGCGGACGCAGGACAGGGAAGGCCTACGAGCAGTACTTC
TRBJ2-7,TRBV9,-,CASSVGGGQAYEQYF,TGTGCCAGCAGCGTAGGAGGGGGACAAGCCTACGAGCAGTACTTC